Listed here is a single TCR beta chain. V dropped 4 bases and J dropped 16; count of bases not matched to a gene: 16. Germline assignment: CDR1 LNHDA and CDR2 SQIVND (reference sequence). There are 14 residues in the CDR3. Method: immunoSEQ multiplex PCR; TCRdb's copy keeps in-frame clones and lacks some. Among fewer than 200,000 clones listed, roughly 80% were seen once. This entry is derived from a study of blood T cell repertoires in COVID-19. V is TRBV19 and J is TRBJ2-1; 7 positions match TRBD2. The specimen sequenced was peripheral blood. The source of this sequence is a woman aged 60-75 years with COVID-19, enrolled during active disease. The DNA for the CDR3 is TGTGCCAGTAGTAACGGAGTAGCGGGTACCCATGGTTTCTTC. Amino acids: CASSNGVAGTHGFF. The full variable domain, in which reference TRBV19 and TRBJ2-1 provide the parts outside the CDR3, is DGGITQSPKYLFRKEGQNVTLSCEQNLNHDAMYWYRQDPGQGLRLIYYSQIVNDFQKGDIAEGYSVSREKKESFPLTVTSAQKNPTAFYLCASSNGVAGTHGFFGPGTRLTVL.